A single TCR beta chain is shown here with its context. What it recognizes is unknown. Germline values: CDR1 MDHEN, CDR2 SYDVKM. Trimming shortened V by 8 bases and J by 3 bases, and 22 bases separated the two germline ends. CDR3 length: 16 amino acids. This entry comes from a study of cytomegalovirus exposure and HLA in healthy donors. Broader study findings: CMV antigen specificity of a few CMV-associated chains was confirmed in vitro. A further, later analysis showed that HLA-associated TCR beta chains (compared with equally common others) were more clonally expanded. Per published reports, the classifier diagnosed cytomegalovirus status with high specificity and sensitivity. Later on, a genetic analysis was performed. It linked a missense variant in DCLRE1C with V- and J-gene trimming of TCR beta.

This PCR relied on a set of 60 Vbeta primers and 13 Jbeta primers. Assay used: immunoSEQ multiplex PCR; TCRdb lists only in-frame clones, some missing. The repertoire includes 180,000 or so clones, less than 85% of them detected once, and roughly 1.5% sits in the top ten. This clonotype originated in a male donor in good health and CMV-seronegative. V is TRBV28 and J is TRBJ1-2; D is perhaps TRBD1 (5 bases). Sequenced material: PBMCs. CDR3 residues: CASSMGGGSFYYGYTF. The CDR3 DNA reads TGTGCCAGCTCAATGGGTGGGGGGAGCTTTTACTATGGCTACACCTTC.